The clone carrying this TCR beta chain has ten or more counts. The sample comes from a study of blood T cells in healthy people across ages. For the second PCR, which ran for about 6 to 11 cycles, a sample-barcoded 5' primer and a J-beta primer mix were used. Paired-end reads containing CDR3 totaled no fewer than 3 million for each sample. Using its own MiXCR run on the 5' RACE reads, TCRdb lists one record per CDR3 protein. The table includes about 1.6 million distinct CDR3 sequences, roughly 32% detected once. The germline CDR1 and CDR2 sequences are SGHTA and FQGNSA. The trim removed 4 bases at V and 2 bases at J, leaving 14 bases unmatched. The CDR3 is 17 residues long.

This chain connects TRBV7-2 to TRBJ2-7, with 7 bases aligning to TRBD1. The sequenced material came from blood. The origin of this receptor is a woman in her twenties or thirties in good health. CDR3 protein: CASSSPPGTDLTYEQYF. CDR3 DNA: TGTGCCAGCAGCTCCCCCCCCGGGACAGACCTAACCTACGAGCAGTACTTC.